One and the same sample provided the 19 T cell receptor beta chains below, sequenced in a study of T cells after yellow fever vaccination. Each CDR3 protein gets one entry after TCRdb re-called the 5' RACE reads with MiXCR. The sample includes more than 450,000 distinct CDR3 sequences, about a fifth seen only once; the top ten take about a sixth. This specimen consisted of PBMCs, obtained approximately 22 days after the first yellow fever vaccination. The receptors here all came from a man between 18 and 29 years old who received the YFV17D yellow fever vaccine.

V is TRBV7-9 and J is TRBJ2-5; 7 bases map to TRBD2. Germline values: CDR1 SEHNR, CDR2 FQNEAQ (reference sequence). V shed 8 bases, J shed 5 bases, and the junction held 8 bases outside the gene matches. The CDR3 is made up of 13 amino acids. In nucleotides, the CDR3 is TGTGCCAGCGTTGCGGGGGTCGGGGAGACCCAGTACTTC. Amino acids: CASVAGVGETQYF.

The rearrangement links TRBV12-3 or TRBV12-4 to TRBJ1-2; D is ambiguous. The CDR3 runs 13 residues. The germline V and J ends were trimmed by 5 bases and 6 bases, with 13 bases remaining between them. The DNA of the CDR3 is TGTGCCAGCAGTCTCGGGCCGAAGGATGGCTACACCTTC. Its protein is CASSLGPKDGYTF.

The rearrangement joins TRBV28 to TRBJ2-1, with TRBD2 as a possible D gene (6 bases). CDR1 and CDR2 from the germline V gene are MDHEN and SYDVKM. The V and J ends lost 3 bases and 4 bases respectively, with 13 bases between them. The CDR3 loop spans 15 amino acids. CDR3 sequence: CASSLGGAFYNEQFF. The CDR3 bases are TGTGCCAGCAGTTTGGGCGGGGCCTTTTACAATGAGCAGTTCTTC.

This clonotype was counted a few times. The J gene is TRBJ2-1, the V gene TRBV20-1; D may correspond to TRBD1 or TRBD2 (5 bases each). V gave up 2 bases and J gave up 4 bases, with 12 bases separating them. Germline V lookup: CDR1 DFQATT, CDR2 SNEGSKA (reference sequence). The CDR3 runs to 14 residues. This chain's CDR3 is CSARPHGAYNEQFF. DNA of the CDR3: TGCAGTGCTAGACCCCACGGGGCGTACAATGAGCAGTTCTTC.

CDR3 protein: CASSLDSVDTEAFF. In DNA, the CDR3 is TGTGCCAGCAGTCTCGACAGCGTGGACACTGAAGCTTTCTTT. This sequence joins TRBV2 and TRBJ1-1, with D perhaps matching TRBD1 (5 bases). CDR1 and CDR2 (germline): SNHLY, FYNNEI. Between the trimmed V and J ends, which lost 5 bases and 3 bases, there was a span of 13 bases. This CDR3 spans 14 amino acids.

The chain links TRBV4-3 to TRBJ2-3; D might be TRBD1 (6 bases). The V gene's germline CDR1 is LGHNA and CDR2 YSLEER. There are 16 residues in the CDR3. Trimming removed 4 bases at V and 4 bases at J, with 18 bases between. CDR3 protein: CASSLGRGQIPDTQYF. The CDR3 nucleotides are TGCGCCAGCAGCCTCGGTAGGGGACAAATCCCAGATACGCAGTATTTT.

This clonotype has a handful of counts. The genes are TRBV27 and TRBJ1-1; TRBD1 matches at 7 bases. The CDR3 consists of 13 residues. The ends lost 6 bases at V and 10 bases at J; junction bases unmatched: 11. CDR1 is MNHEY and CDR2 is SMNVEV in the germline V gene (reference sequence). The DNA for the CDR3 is TGTGCCAGCAGACGAACTGCAGGGGACAGAGCTTTCTTT. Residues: CASRRTAGDRAFF.

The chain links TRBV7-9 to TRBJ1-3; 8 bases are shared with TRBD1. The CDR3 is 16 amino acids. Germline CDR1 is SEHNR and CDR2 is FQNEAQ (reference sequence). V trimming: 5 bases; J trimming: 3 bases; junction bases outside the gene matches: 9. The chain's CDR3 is CASSTGQGSSGNTIYF. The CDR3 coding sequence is TGTGCCAGCAGCACTGGACAGGGCAGTAGTGGAAACACCATATATTTT.

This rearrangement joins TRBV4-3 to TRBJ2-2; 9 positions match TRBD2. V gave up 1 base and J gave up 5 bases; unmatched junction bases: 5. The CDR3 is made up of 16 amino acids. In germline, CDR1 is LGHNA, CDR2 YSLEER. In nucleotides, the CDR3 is TGCGCCAGCAGCCAAGTCCCCAGCGGGGGGACCGGGGAGCTGTTTTTT. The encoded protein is CASSQVPSGGTGELFF.

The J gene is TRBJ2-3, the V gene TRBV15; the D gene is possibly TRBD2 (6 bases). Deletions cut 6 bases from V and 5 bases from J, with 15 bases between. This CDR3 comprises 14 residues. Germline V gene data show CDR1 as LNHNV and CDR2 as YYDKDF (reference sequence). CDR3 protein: CATSPSRGGDTQYF. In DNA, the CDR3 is TGTGCCACCAGTCCGAGCCGGGGAGGAGATACGCAGTATTTT.

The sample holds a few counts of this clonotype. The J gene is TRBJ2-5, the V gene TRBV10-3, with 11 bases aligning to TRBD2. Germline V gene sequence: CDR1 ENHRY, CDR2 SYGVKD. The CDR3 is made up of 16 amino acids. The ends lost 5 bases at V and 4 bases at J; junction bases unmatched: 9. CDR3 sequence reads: CAISQGSGGALETQYF. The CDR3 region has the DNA TGTGCCATCAGTCAGGGTAGCGGGGGGGCCTTAGAGACCCAGTACTTC.

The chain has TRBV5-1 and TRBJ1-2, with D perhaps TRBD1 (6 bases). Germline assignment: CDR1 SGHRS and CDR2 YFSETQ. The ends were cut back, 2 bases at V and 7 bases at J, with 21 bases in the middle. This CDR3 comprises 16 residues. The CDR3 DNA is TGCGCCAGCAGCTTTGCGGGTTTCCCACAGGGAAGTGGCTACACCTTC. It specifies CASSFAGFPQGSGYTF.

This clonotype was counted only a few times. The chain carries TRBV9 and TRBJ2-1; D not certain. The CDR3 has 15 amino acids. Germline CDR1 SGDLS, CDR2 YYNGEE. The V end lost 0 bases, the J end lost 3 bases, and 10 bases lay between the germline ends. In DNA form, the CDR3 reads TGTGCCAGCAGCGTAGAGGATAGCATCTACAATGAGCAGTTCTTC. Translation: CASSVEDSIYNEQFF.

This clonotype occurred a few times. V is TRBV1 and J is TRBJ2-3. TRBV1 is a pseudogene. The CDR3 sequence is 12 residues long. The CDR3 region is CTSSQDQSVAYF. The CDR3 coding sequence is TGCACCAGCAGCCAAGATCAAAGTGTAGCGTATTTT.

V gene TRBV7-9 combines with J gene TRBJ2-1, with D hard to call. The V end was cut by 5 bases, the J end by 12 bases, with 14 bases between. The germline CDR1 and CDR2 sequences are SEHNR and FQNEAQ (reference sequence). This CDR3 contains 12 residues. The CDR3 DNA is TGTGCCAGCAGCGGTCAGCGAAAGGTGCAGTTCTTC. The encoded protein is CASSGQRKVQFF.

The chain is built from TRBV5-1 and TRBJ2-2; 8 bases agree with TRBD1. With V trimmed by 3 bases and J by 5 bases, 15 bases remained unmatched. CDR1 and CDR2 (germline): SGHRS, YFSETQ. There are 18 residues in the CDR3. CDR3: CASSSNLQGVVYTGELFF. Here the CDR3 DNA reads TGCGCCAGCAGCTCGAATCTACAGGGGGTTGTTTATACCGGGGAGCTGTTTTTT.

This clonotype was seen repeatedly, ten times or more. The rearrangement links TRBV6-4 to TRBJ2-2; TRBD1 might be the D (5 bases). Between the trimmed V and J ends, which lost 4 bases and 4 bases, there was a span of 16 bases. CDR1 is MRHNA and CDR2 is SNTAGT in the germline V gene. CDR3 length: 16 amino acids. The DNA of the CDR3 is TGTGCCAGCAGTGTATCCACCCAGGGCGGCACCGGGGAGCTGTTTTTT. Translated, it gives CASSVSTQGGTGELFF.

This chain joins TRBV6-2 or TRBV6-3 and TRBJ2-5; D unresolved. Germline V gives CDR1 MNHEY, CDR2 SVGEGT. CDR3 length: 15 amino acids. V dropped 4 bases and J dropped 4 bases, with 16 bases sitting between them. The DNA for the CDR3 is TGTGCCAGCAGTTCCCGGGCCATCGGCCGAGAGACCCAGTACTTC. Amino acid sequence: CASSSRAIGRETQYF.

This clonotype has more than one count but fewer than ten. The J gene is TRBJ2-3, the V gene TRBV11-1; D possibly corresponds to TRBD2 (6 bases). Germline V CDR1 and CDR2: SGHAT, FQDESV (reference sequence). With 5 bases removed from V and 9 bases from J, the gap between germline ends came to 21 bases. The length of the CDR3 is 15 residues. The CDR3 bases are TGTGCCAGCAGCAGAGCGGGCGGGGTGGAGGAAACGCAGTATTTT. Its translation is CASSRAGGVEETQYF.